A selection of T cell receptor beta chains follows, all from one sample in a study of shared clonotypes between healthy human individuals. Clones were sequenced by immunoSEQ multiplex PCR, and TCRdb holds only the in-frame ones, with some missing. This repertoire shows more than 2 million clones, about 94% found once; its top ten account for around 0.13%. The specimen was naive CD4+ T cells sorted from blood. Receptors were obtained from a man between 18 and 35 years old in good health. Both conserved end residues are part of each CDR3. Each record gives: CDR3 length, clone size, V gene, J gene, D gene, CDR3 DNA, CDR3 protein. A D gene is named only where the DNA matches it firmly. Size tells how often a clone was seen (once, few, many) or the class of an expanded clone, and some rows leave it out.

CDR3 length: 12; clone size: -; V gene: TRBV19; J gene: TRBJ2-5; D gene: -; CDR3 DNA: TGTGCCAGTAGTATCGACTCTCAGACCCAGTACTTC; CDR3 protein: CASSIDSQTQYF
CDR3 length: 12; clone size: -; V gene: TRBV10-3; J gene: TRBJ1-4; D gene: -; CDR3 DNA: TGTGCCATCAGTGTGGCGGGACGGGAACTGTTTTTT; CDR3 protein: CAISVAGRELFF
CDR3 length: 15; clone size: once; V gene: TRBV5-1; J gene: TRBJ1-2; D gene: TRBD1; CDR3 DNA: TGCGCCAGCAGCTCCTCGACAGGGATAAACTATGGCTACACCTTC; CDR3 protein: CASSSSTGINYGYTF
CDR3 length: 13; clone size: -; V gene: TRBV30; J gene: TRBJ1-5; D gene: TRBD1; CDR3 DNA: TGTGCCTGGAGTTGGGACAGGAATCAGCCCCAGCATTTT; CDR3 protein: CAWSWDRNQPQHF
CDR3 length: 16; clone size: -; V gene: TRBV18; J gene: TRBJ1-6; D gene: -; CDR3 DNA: TGTGCCAGCTCACCACCCGCCGGGGGAGATAATTCACCCCTCCACTTT; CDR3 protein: CASSPPAGGDNSPLHF
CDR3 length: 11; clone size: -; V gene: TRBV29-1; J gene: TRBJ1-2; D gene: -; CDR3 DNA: TGCAGCGTTGAAGAGATGGTGGCCTACACCTTC; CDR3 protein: CSVEEMVAYTF
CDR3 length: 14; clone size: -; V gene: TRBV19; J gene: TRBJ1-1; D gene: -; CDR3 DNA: TGTGCCAGTAGTATGACAAGGATGAACACTGAAGCTTTCTTT; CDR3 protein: CASSMTRMNTEAFF
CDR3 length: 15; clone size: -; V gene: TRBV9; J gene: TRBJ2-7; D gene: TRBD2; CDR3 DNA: TGTGCCAGCAGCGTAGCACTAGCGGGAGTCAACGAGCAGTACTTC; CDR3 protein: CASSVALAGVNEQYF
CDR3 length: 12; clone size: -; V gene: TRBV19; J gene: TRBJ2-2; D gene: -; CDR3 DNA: TGTGCCAGTAGTATTGAGCCGGGGGAGCTGTTTTTT; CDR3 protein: CASSIEPGELFF
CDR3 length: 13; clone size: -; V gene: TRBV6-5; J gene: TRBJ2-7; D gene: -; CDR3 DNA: TGTGCCGCGCGCTCTGACAGTTCCTACGAGCAGTACTTC; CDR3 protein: CAARSDSSYEQYF
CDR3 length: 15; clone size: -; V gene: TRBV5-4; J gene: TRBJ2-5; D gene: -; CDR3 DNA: TGTGCCAGCAGTCCCAACCTCGGGGGCCAAGAGACCCAGTACTTC; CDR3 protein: CASSPNLGGQETQYF
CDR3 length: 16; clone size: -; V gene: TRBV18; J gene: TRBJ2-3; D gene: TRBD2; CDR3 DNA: TGTGCCAGCTCGCGGACTAGCGGGTCTAGCACAGATACGCAGTATTTT; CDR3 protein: CASSRTSGSSTDTQYF
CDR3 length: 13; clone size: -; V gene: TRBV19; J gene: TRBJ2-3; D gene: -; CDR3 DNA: TGTGCCAGTAGTAGACTTAGAACAGATACGCAGTATTTT; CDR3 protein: CASSRLRTDTQYF
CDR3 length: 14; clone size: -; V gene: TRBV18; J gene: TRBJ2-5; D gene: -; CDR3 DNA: TGTGCCAGCTCACCCTACGAGGGCCAAGAGACCCAGTACTTC; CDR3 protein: CASSPYEGQETQYF
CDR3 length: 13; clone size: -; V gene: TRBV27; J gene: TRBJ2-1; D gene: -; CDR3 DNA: TGTGCCAGCATTAGCGCAGGCTACAATGAGCAGTTCTTC; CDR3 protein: CASISAGYNEQFF
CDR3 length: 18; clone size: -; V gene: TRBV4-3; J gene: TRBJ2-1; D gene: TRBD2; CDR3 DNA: TGCGCCAGCAGCCTTACTCAACTAGCGGGAGTTTCCTACAATGAGCAGTTCTTC; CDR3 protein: CASSLTQLAGVSYNEQFF
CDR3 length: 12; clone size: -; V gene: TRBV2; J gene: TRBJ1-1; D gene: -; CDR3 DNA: TGTGCCAGCAGTAAACAGGGCTCTGAAGCTTTCTTT; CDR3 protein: CASSKQGSEAFF
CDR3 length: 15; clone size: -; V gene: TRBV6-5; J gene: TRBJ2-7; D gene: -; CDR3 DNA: TGTGCCAGCAGTGACTCCTCACTAGTAGCCTACGAGCAGTACTTC; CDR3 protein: CASSDSSLVAYEQYF
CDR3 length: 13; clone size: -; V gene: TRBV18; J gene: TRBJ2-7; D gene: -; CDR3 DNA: TGTGCCAGCTCACCCCTACAGGGAGGCGAGCAGTACTTC; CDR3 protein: CASSPLQGGEQYF
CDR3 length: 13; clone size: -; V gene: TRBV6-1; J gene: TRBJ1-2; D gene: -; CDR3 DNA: TGTGCCAGCATCGGACAGTCTAACTATGGCTACACCTTC; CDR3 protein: CASIGQSNYGYTF
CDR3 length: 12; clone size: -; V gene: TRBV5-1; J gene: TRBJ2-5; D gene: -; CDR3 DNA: TGCGCCAGCAGCTTGGCCGCGGAGACCCAGTACTTC; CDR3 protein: CASSLAAETQYF
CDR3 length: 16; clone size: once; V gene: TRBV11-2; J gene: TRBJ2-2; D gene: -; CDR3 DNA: TGTGCCAGCAGCTTAGTTATCGGAGCGAACACCGGGGAGCTGTTTTTT; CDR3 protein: CASSLVIGANTGELFF
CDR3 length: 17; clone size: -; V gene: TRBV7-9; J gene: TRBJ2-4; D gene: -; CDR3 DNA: TGTGCCAGCAGCAAACTTCCTGTCGATCTAGCCAAAAACATTCAGTACTTC; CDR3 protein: CASSKLPVDLAKNIQYF
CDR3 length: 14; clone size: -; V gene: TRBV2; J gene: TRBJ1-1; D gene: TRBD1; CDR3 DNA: TGTGCCAGCACCACCGGGACAGGGGGCACTGAAGCTTTCTTT; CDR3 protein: CASTTGTGGTEAFF
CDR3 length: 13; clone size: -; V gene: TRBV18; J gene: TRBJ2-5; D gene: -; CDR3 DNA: TGTGCCAGCTCACCTATTCCGCGAGAGACCCAGTACTTC; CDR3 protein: CASSPIPRETQYF
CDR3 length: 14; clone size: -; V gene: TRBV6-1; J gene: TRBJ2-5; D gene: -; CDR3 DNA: TGTGCCAGCAGTGCCACATGGACTCTAGAGACCCAGTACTTC; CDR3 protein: CASSATWTLETQYF
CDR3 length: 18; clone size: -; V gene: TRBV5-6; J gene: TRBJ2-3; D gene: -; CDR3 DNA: TGTGCCAGCAGCTTGAATCCTGGGATGGATAGAACTGCAGATACGCAGTATTTT; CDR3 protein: CASSLNPGMDRTADTQYF
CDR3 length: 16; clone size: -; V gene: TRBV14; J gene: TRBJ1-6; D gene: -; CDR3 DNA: TGTGCCAGCAGCCCCAATCTTAACAAGCTACCTTCACCCCTCCACTTT; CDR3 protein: CASSPNLNKLPSPLHF
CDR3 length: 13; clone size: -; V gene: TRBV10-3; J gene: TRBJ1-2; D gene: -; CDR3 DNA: TGTGCCATCAGTGAGTCAATGGGAGATGGCTACACCTTC; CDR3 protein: CAISESMGDGYTF
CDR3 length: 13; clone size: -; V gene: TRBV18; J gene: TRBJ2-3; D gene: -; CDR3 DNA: TGTGCCAGCTCACCTGTCCCCTCCCTCACGCAGTATTTT; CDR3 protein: CASSPVPSLTQYF
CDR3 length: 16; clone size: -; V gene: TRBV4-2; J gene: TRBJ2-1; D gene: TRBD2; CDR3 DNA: TGTGCCAGCAGCCACCCCATGAGCGGGAGTTACAATGAGCAGTTCTTC; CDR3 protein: CASSHPMSGSYNEQFF
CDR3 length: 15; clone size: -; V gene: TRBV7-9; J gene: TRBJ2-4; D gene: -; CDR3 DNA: TGTGCCAGCAGCTGGGACACCTTAGCCAAAAACATTCAGTACTTC; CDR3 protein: CASSWDTLAKNIQYF
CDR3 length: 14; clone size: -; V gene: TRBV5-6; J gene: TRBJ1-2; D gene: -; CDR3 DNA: TGTGCCAGCAGTCCAGGGAGCCCCAACTATGGCTACACCTTC; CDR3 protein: CASSPGSPNYGYTF
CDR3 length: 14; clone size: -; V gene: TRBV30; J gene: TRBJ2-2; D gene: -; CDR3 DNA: TGTGCCTGGAGTGTATGGGGGGCGAACGGGGAGCTGTTTTTT; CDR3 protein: CAWSVWGANGELFF
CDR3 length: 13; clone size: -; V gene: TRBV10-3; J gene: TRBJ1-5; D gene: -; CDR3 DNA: TGTGCCATCTCGCTAGACTACAATCAGCCCCAGCATTTT; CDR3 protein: CAISLDYNQPQHF
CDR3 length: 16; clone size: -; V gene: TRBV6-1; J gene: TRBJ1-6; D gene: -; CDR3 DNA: TGTGCCAGCAGTCAAGGACTTAATCAGTATAATTCACCCCTCCACTTT; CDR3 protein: CASSQGLNQYNSPLHF
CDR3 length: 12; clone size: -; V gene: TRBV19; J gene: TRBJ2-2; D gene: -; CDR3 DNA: TGTGCCAGTAGTATGGCCACCGGGGAGCTGTTTTTT; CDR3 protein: CASSMATGELFF
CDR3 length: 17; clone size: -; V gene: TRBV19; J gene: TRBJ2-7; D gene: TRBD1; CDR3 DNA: TGTGCCAGTAGTATAGAGTTGTCGGGACAGAATACCTACGAGCAGTACTTC; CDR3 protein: CASSIELSGQNTYEQYF
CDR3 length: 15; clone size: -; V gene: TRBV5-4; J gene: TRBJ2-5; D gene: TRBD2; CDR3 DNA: TGTGCCAGCAGCTCAGGGACTAGTTTAAAGGAGACCCAGTACTTC; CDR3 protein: CASSSGTSLKETQYF
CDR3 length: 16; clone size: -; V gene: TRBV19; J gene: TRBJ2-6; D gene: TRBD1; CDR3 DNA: TGTGCCAGTAGTATTTGGACAGGCTCTGGGGCCAACGTCCTGACTTTC; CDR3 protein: CASSIWTGSGANVLTF
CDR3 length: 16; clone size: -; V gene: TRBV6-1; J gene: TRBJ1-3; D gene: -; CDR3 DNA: TGTGCCAGCAGTGAAGCGGGAGGGTGGACTGGAAACACCATATATTTT; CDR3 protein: CASSEAGGWTGNTIYF
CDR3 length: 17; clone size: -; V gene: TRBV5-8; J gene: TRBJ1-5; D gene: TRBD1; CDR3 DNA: TGTGCCAGCAGCCGAGGACAGGGGGCGAAGAGCAATCAGCCCCAGCATTTT; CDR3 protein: CASSRGQGAKSNQPQHF
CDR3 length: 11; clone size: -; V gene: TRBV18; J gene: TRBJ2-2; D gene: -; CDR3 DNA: TGTGCCAGCTCACGAGAAGGGGAGCTGTTTTTT; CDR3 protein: CASSREGELFF
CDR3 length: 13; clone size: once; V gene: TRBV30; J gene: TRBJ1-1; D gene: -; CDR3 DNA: TGTGCCTGTATCAGACGAGGCACCCCTGAAGCTTTCTTT; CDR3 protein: CACIRRGTPEAFF
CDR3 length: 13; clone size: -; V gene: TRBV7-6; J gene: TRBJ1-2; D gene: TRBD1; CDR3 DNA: TGTGCCAGCAGCCAGGAGAGGGGGCGAGGCTACACCTTC; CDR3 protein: CASSQERGRGYTF
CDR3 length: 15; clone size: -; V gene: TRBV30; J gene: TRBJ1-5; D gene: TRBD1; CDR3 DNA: TGTGCCTGGAATTTACAGGGGGCTCACGGTCAGCCCCAGCATTTT; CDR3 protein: CAWNLQGAHGQPQHF
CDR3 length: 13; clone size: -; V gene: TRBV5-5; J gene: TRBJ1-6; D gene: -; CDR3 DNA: TGTGCCAGCAGCTTGTTTGGGGATTCACCCCTCCACTTT; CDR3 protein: CASSLFGDSPLHF
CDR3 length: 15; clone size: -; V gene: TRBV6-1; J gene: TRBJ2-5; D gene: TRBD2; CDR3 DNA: TGTGCCAGCATTGTAGGGACTAGCGGGACCAGGGCCCAGTACTTC; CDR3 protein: CASIVGTSGTRAQYF